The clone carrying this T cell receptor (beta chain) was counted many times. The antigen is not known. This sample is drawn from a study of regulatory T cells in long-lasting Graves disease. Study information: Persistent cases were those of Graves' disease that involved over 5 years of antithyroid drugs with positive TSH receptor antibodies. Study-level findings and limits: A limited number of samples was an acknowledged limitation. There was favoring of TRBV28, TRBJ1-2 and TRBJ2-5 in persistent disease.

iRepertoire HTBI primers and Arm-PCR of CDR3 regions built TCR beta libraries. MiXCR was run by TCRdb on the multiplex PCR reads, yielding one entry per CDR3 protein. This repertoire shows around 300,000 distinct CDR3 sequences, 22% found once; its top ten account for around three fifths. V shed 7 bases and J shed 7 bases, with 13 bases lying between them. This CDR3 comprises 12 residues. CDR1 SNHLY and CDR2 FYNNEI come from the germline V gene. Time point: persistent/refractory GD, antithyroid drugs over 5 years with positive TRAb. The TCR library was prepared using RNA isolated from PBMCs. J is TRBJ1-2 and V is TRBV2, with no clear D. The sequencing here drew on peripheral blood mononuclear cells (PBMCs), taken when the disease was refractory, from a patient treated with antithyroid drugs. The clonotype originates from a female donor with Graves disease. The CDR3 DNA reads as TGTGCCAGCAAAGAACAAGTTCCTGGCTACACCTTC. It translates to CASKEQVPGYTF.